The clone carrying this T cell receptor beta chain turned up a few times. TCRdb's copy holds only in-frame clones and misses some; the assay was immunoSEQ multiplex PCR. The sample holds tens of thousands of clones, around 82% seen once. These data come from a study of blood T cell repertoires in COVID-19. The source of this sequence is a human donor in a cohort sampled during active COVID-19. The sequencing input was peripheral blood.

As DNA, the CDR3 is TGTGCCAGCAGTTTAGGGAGCACCGGGGAGCTGTTTTTT. It is translated as CASSLGSTGELFF. This sequence joins TRBV27 and TRBJ2-2; D may be TRBD2 (5 bases). V shed 2 bases and J shed 4 bases, with 5 bases lying between them. CDR1 is MNHEY, CDR2 SMNVEV, per germline (reference sequence). The CDR3 spans 13 residues.